Below are 28 T cell receptor beta chains sequenced from a single sample in a study of T cells in Graves' hyperthyroidism and ophthalmopathy. Amplified regions were TCR beta CDR3 sequences from RNA transcripts. Initially, a first-round RT-PCR of the TCR CDR3 employed the HTBI primer set. TCRdb re-derived calls from the multiplex PCR reads in MiXCR, one entry per CDR3 protein. The sample records over 700,000 distinct CDR3 sequences, roughly 40% being singletons. The sequenced material came from blood. These receptors all come from a man between 18 and 29 years old with Graves' hyperthyroidism.

This clonotype was recorded once. The chain combines TRBV7-6 with TRBJ1-3; no reliable D call. Germline loops: CDR1 SGHVS, CDR2 FNYEAQ. This CDR3 region has 15 residues. V gave up 7 bases and J gave up 0 bases, with 13 bases separating them. The CDR3 DNA reads TGTGCCAGCACCGCCGGCGCTAGCTCTGGAAACACCATATATTTT. This gives the protein CASTAGASSGNTIYF.

The rearrangement uses TRBV15 and TRBJ1-5, with D unclear. The V end was cut by 5 bases, the J end by 7 bases, with 15 bases between. The germline gives CDR1 LNHNV, CDR2 YYDKDF (reference sequence). The CDR3 is 14 amino acids. The CDR3: CATSQNIYEQPQHF. Written as DNA, the CDR3 is TGTGCCACCAGCCAAAACATCTACGAGCAGCCCCAGCATTTT.

This clonotype was seen at least ten times. This chain connects TRBV2 to TRBJ2-5; TRBD2 aligns across 10 bases. This CDR3 is built from 15 residues. The germline V gene has CDR1 SNHLY and CDR2 FYNNEI. The junction had 10 bases not matched to a gene; V was cut back by 8 bases and J by 4 bases. This chain's CDR3 is CASDASGGIIETQYF. Written as DNA, the CDR3 is TGTGCCAGCGACGCTAGCGGGGGAATTATAGAGACCCAGTACTTC.

This rearrangement joins TRBV7-9 to TRBJ2-5, with unresolved D. The CDR3 is made up of 15 amino acids. Trimming shortened V by 5 bases and J by 4 bases, and 17 bases separated the two germline ends. In germline, CDR1 is SEHNR, CDR2 FQNEAQ (reference sequence). CDR3 in DNA: TGTGCCAGCAGCCGAGAAGGCCTTATGGGAGAGACCCAGTACTTC. Protein sequence: CASSREGLMGETQYF.

The chain is built from TRBV29-1 and TRBJ2-5; 11 nucleotides match TRBD1. Trimming took 6 bases from V and 4 from J; bases not matched to a gene: 4. Germline-derived CDR1 and CDR2 are SQVTM and ANQGSEA. The CDR3 has 13 amino acids. CDR3: CSVWTGGVETQYF. CDR3 bases: TGCAGCGTCTGGACAGGGGGCGTAGAGACCCAGTACTTC.

This clonotype was seen a few times. The chain couples TRBV29-1 to TRBJ2-7; D might be TRBD2 (6 bases). The CDR3 runs to 15 residues. Germline V lookup: CDR1 SQVTM, CDR2 ANQGSEA. Trimming shortened V by 7 bases and J by 2 bases, and 21 bases separated the two germline ends. The CDR3 DNA follows: TGCAGCGCCCTCCCCCGAAATGGCGGGGCCTACGAGCAGTACTTC. Translating it yields CSALPRNGGAYEQYF.

A few counts support this clonotype. This sequence joins TRBV11-3 and TRBJ1-1, with unresolved D. In germline, CDR1 is SGHNT, CDR2 YENEEA. V lost 3 bases to trimming and J lost 7 bases, with 12 bases between them. The CDR3 is made up of 13 amino acids. CDR3 sequence: CASSFKGSDEAFF. CDR3 nucleotides: TGTGCCAGCAGCTTTAAAGGAAGCGATGAAGCTTTCTTT.

The chain recombines TRBV9 with TRBJ2-7; 12 bases map to TRBD2. CDR1 SGDLS and CDR2 YYNGEE come from the germline V gene. V lost 6 bases to trimming and J lost 9 bases; unmatched junction nucleotides: 13. The CDR3 length is 15 residues. CDR3 coding DNA: TGTGCCAGCAACGGTGGACTAGCGGGGAAAGCGGTGCAGTACTTC. Its protein is CASNGGLAGKAVQYF.

The chain has TRBV19 and TRBJ2-7, with 7 bases lining up with TRBD2. Germline loops: CDR1 LNHDA, CDR2 SQIVND (reference sequence). CDR3 length equals 14 residues. J gave up 2 bases and V 7 bases, and 8 bases lay outside the gene matches. The CDR3 coding sequence is TGTGCCAGTAACCCGGGGGGTCCCGCCTACGAGCAGTACTTC. Its translation is CASNPGGPAYEQYF.

The V call is TRBV5-4, the J call TRBJ2-5, with 11 bases that match TRBD2. Trimming cost V 0 bases and J 5 bases; bases outside gene matches: 6. CDR1 is SGHNT and CDR2 is YYREEE in the germline V gene (reference sequence). The CDR3 length is 16 residues. The CDR3 bases are TGTGCCAGCAGCTTGGAGGCTAGCGGGAGGTCCGAGACCCAGTACTTC. Its translation: CASSLEASGRSETQYF.

This sequence joins TRBV11-2 and TRBJ1-1, with D tentatively TRBD1 (6 bases). Germline assignment: CDR1 SGHAT and CDR2 FQNNGV. V gave up 3 bases and J gave up 7 bases, with 12 bases separating them. This CDR3 is 13 amino acids long. In DNA form, the CDR3 reads TGTGCCAGCAGCTTCAACAGGGCCGGTGAAGCTTTCTTT. This encodes CASSFNRAGEAFF.

The chain recombines TRBV2 with TRBJ2-3; 8 nucleotides match TRBD1. Germline lookup yields CDR1 SNHLY and CDR2 FYNNEI. The CDR3 runs to 15 residues. The V and J ends lost 8 bases and 0 bases, in that order; junction bases with no gene match: 7. The CDR3 sequence: CASRRTGSSTDTQYF. DNA of the CDR3: TGTGCCAGCCGTAGGACAGGGTCTAGCACAGATACGCAGTATTTT.

Ten or more counts support this clonotype. The chain carries TRBV25-1 and TRBJ1-1; D call uncertain. V lost 3 bases, J lost 9 bases, and 20 bases lay in between. CDR3 length equals 15 residues. From germline, CDR1 is MGHDK and CDR2 SYGVNS. The CDR3 is CASSDHGGRESKAFF. The CDR3 DNA reads as TGTGCCAGCAGTGACCACGGAGGGAGGGAGTCTAAAGCTTTCTTT.

This clonotype has just a few counts. The rearrangement uses TRBV5-1 and TRBJ1-1, with 7 positions matching TRBD1. The CDR3 is made up of 17 amino acids. With V trimmed by 5 bases and J by 1 base, 14 bases remained unmatched. Germline lookup yields CDR1 SGHRS and CDR2 YFSETQ. The CDR3 protein is CASSPTGSRGTNTEAFF. The CDR3, as DNA: TGCGCCAGCAGTCCGACAGGGTCGAGAGGAACGAACACTGAAGCTTTCTTT.

This chain uses TRBV29-1 with TRBJ2-2; D may be TRBD1 (6 bases). The ends were cut back, 4 bases at V and 4 bases at J, with 10 bases in the middle. Germline CDR1 is SQVTM and CDR2 is ANQGSEA. The CDR3 covers 13 residues. The CDR3 region is CSVVGTPTGELFF. DNA for the CDR3: TGCAGCGTTGTAGGGACACCCACCGGGGAGCTGTTTTTT.

The V and J genes are TRBV7-9 and TRBJ2-7; D may match TRBD1 or TRBD2 (5 bases each). The CDR3 is made up of 14 amino acids. V shed 6 bases and J shed 4 bases, with 16 bases lying between them. Per germline, CDR1 SEHNR and CDR2 FQNEAQ (reference sequence). The CDR3 region is CASRSSGTAYEQYF. The CDR3, as DNA: TGTGCCAGCAGATCCTCTGGGACGGCTTACGAGCAGTACTTC.

This clonotype turned up a few times. The chain employs TRBV4-2 and TRBJ1-2, with 10 bases identical to TRBD1. The V gene's germline CDR1 is LGHNA and CDR2 YNFKEQ. The CDR3 is made up of 17 amino acids. V lost 0 bases to trimming and J lost 6 bases; unmatched junction nucleotides: 10. The CDR3 loop is CASSQDRRDRGSHGYTF. The DNA for the CDR3 is TGTGCCAGCAGCCAAGATCGGCGGGACAGGGGATCCCATGGCTACACCTTC.

J is TRBJ1-2 and V is TRBV25-1; 11 bases align to TRBD1. Germline V gene lookup returns CDR1 MGHDK and CDR2 SYGVNS. The CDR3 consists of 13 residues. V was clipped by 11 bases and J by 4 bases; unmatched bases: 6. Here the CDR3 DNA reads TGTGCCGCAGGGACAGGGGGAAGCTATGGCTACACCTTC. It is translated as CAAGTGGSYGYTF.

This clonotype was observed a few times. This may be a read error, as it is one base from a much larger clone. The J gene is TRBJ1-6, the V gene TRBV7-2; a weak D match, TRBD1 (5 bases). CDR3 size: 13 residues. V lost 3 bases to trimming and J lost 8 bases, with 8 bases between them. Germline V gives CDR1 SGHTA, CDR2 FQGNSA. This CDR3 is CASSFGADSPLHF. The DNA of the CDR3 is TGTGCCAGCAGCTTTGGGGCAGATTCACCCCTCCACTTT.

The J gene is TRBJ2-6, the V gene TRBV6-2 or TRBV6-3, with unresolved D. The CDR3 is 13 residues long. The V gene lost 7 bases and the J gene lost 2 bases, with 6 bases spanning the gap. Germline CDR1 and CDR2: MNHEY and SVGEGT. CDR3 protein: CASIHAGANVLTF. The CDR3 DNA reads TGTGCCAGCATCCACGCTGGGGCCAACGTCCTGACTTTC.

This clonotype occurred many times. The CDR3 region has the DNA TGCAGCGTAGCCGGGACAGGGAGTCCCGGGGAGCTGTTTTTT. It translates to CSVAGTGSPGELFF. This chain links TRBV29-1 with TRBJ2-2; TRBD1 matches at 9 bases. CDR1 SQVTM and CDR2 ANQGSEA come from the germline V gene. The CDR3 extends over 14 amino acids. J gave up 6 bases and V 6 bases, and 8 bases lay outside the gene matches.

This clonotype was counted once. This rearrangement joins TRBV10-3 to TRBJ1-4, with D unclear. CDR3 size: 15 residues. The germline V gene encodes CDR1 ENHRY and CDR2 SYGVKD. V lost 3 bases and J lost 7, with 15 bases in between. In DNA, the CDR3 is TGTGCCATCAGTGACCAGTGGATAGGGAGTGAAAAACTGTTTTTT. Translation: CAISDQWIGSEKLFF.

A note on this clonotype: Since a much larger clone is just one base distant, this may be a read error. The chain carries TRBV2 and TRBJ2-5, with D hard to call. CDR1 and CDR2 from the germline V gene are SNHLY and FYNNEI. This CDR3 is 11 amino acids long. The CDR3 DNA follows: TGTGCCAGCAGTGTCTTGGAGACCCAGCACTTC. This codes for CASSVLETQHF.

The gene calls are TRBV2 and TRBJ1-5; D may be TRBD1 (5 bases). This CDR3 is 15 amino acids long. The germline gives CDR1 SNHLY, CDR2 FYNNEI. Trimming cost V 5 bases and J 4 bases, with 15 bases left between them. The CDR3 DNA is TGTGCCAGCAGTCAGGGACGGAGTGAAAATCAGCCCCAGCATTTT. It codes for CASSQGRSENQPQHF.

This clonotype occurred many times. This sequence joins TRBV2 and TRBJ2-2; no firm D call. Trimming shortened V by 11 bases and J by 4 bases, and 11 bases separated the two germline ends. Germline lookup yields CDR1 SNHLY and CDR2 FYNNEI. The CDR3 contains 12 residues. The CDR3 nucleotides read TGTGCCCCCCGGGCCGCCACCGGGGAGCTGTTTTTT. Translated: CAPRAATGELFF.

The table lists this clonotype with a few counts. The V call is TRBV11-2, the J call TRBJ1-4, with TRBD1 matching over 9 bases. Losses at the gene ends were 6 bases for V and 12 bases for J; bases not matched to a gene: 20. CDR3 size: 17 residues. Germline CDR1 and CDR2: SGHAT and FQNNGV. This chain's CDR3 is CASSYTGGQPESKELFF. The CDR3 coding sequence is TGTGCCAGCAGTTACACAGGGGGCCAGCCCGAATCGAAGGAACTGTTTTTT. Full variable domain (remainder filled in from reference TRBV11-2 and TRBJ1-4): EAGVAQSPRYKIIEKRQSVAFWCNPISGHATLYWYQQILGQGPKLLIQFQNNGVVDDSQLPKDRFSAERLKGVDSTLKIQPAKLEDSAVYLCASSYTGGQPESKELFFGSGTQLSVL.

This clonotype was recorded a few times. The J gene is TRBJ1-3, the V gene TRBV7-9, with unresolved D. Germline V lookup: CDR1 SEHNR, CDR2 FQNEAQ (reference sequence). V lost 5 bases and J 0 bases, leaving 11 bases between the germline ends. This CDR3 comprises 15 residues. The CDR3 sequence: CASSQLSTSGNTIYF. The CDR3 bases are TGTGCCAGCAGCCAACTCTCTACCTCTGGAAACACCATATATTTT.

This rearrangement joins TRBV2 to TRBJ2-7, with 7 bases aligning to TRBD2. With 11 bases clipped from V and 4 bases from J, the junction kept 11 bases outside the gene matches. The CDR3 is 13 amino acids. Germline CDR1 reads SNHLY; CDR2 reads FYNNEI. The DNA for the CDR3 is TGTGCCTCAGCACACCAGCGGGGTTACGAGCAGTACTTC. This codes for CASAHQRGYEQYF.